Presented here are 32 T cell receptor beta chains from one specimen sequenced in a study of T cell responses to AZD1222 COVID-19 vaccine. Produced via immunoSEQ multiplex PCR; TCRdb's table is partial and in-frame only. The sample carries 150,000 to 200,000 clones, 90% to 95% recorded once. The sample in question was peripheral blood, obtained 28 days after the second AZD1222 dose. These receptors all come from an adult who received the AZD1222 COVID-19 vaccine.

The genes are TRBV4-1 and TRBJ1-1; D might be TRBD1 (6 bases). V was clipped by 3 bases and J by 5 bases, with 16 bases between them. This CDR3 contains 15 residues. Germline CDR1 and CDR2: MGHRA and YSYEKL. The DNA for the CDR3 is TGCGCCAGCAGCCACCCCCGGGGACAAAGGACTGAAGCTTTCTTT. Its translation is CASSHPRGQRTEAFF.

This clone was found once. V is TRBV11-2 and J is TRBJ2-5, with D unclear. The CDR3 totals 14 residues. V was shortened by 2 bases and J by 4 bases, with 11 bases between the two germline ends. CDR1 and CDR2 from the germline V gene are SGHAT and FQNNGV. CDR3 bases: TGTGCCAGCAGCTTATTTCTGGGCGGAGAGACCCAGTACTTC. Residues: CASSLFLGGETQYF.

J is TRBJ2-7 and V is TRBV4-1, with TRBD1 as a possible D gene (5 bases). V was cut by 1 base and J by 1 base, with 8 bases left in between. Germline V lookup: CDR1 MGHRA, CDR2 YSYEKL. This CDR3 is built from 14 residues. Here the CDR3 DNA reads TGCGCCAGCAGCCAAGCTACAGGTTCCTACGAGCAGTACTTC. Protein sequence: CASSQATGSYEQYF.

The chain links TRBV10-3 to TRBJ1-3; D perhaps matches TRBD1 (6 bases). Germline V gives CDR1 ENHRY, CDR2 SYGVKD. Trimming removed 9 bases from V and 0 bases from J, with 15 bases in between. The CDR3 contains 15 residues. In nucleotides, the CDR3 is TGTGCCATTCGGGACACACACTCCTCTGGAAACACCATATATTTT. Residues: CAIRDTHSSGNTIYF.

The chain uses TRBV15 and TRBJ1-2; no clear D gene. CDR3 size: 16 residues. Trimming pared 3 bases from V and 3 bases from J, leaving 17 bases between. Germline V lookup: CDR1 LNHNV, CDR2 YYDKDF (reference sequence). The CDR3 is CATSRPSYLPDYGYTF. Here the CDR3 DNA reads TGTGCCACCAGCAGGCCGAGTTACCTCCCAGACTATGGCTACACCTTC.

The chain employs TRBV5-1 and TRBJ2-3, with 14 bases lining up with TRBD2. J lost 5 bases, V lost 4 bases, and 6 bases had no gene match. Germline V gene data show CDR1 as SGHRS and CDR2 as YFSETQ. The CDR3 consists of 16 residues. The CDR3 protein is CASSPGLAGDLDTQYF. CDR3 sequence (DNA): TGCGCCAGCAGCCCGGGACTAGCGGGGGACCTAGATACGCAGTATTTT. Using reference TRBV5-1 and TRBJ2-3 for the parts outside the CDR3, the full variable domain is KAGVTQTPRYLIKTRGQQVTLSCSPISGHRSVSWYQQTPGQGLQFLFEYFSETQRNKGNFPGRFSGRQFSNSRSEMNVSTLELGDSALYLCASSPGLAGDLDTQYFGPGTRLTVL.

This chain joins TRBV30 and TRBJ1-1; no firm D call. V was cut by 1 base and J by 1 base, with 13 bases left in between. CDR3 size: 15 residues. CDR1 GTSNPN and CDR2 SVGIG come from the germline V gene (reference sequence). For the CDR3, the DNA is TGTGCCTGGAGTGCTTGGAGAGGACCGAACACTGAAGCTTTCTTT. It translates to CAWSAWRGPNTEAFF.

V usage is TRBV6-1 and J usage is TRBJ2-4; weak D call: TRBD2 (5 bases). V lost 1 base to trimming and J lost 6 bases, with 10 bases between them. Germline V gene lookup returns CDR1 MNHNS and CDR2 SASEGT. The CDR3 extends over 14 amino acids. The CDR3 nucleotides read TGTGCCAGCAGTGAAGGTGGTGCGGGAAACATTCAGTACTTC. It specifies CASSEGGAGNIQYF.

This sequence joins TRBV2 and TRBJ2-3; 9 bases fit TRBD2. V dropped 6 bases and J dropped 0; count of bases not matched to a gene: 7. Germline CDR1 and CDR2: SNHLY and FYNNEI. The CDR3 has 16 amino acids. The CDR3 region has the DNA TGTGCCAGCAGGGACGGCGGGGGGGCTAGCACAGATACGCAGTATTTT. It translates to CASRDGGGASTDTQYF.

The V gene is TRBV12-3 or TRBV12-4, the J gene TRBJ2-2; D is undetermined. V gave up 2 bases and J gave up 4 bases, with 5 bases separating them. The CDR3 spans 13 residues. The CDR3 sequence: CASSLRTTGELFF. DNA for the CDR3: TGTGCCAGCAGTTTAAGAACCACCGGGGAGCTGTTTTTT.

The CDR3 spells CASSELYQETQYF. The CDR3 DNA sequence: TGTGCCAGCAGTGAATTGTACCAAGAGACCCAGTACTTC. V gene TRBV25-1 combines with J gene TRBJ2-5; no firm D call. The CDR3 extends over 13 amino acids. The V gene's germline CDR1 is MGHDK and CDR2 SYGVNS. The V gene lost 1 base and the J gene lost 0 bases, with 3 bases spanning the gap.

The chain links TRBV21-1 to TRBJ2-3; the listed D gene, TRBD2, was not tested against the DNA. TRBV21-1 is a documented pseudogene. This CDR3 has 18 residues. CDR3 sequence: CASSKKEHVFSPGDTQYF. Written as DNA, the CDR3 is TGTGCCAGCAGCAAAAAGGAGCATGTCTTTTCCCCGGGAGATACGCAGTATTTT.

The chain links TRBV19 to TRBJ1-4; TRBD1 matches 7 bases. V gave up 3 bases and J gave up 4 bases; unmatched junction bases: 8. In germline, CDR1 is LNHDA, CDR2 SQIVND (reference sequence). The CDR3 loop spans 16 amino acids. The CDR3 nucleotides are TGTGCCAGTAGTATGGGAGGGGGCCGATTTAATGAAAAACTGTTTTTT. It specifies CASSMGGGRFNEKLFF.

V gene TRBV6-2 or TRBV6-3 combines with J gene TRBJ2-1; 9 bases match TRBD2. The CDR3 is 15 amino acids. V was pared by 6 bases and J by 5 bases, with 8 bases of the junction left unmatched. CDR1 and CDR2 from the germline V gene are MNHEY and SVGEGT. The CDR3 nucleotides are TGTGCCAGCAGCCCGCGGGGGGGCGGCGACAATGAGCAGTTCTTC. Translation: CASSPRGGGDNEQFF.

As DNA, the CDR3 is TGCGCCAGCAGCCAAGAAGGGGGGGCGCACTACGAGCAGTACTTC. Translated: CASSQEGGAHYEQYF. The chain uses TRBV4-1 and TRBJ2-7; tentatively, D is TRBD2 (7 bases). The CDR3 runs to 15 residues. Germline CDR1 and CDR2: MGHRA and YSYEKL. V lost 0 bases to trimming and J lost 3 bases, with 12 bases between them.

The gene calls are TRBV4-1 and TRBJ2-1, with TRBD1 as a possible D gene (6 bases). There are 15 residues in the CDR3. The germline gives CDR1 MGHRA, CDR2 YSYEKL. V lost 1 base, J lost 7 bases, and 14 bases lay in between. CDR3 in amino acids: CASSQGQGFANEQFF. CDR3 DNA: TGCGCCAGCAGCCAAGGGCAGGGGTTTGCGAATGAGCAGTTCTTC.

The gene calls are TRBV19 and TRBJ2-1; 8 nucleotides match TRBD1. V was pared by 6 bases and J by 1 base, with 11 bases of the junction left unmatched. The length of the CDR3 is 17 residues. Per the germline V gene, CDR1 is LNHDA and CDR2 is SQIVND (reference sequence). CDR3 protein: CASSMNIGTGSYNEQFF. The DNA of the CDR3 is TGTGCCAGTAGCATGAACATCGGGACAGGTTCCTACAATGAGCAGTTCTTC.

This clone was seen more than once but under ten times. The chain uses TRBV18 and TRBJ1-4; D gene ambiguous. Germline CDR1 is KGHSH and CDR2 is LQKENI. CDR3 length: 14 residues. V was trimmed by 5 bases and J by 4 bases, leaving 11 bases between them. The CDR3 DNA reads TGTGCCAGCTCAGAAACATGGGGTAATGAAAAACTGTTTTTT. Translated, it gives CASSETWGNEKLFF.

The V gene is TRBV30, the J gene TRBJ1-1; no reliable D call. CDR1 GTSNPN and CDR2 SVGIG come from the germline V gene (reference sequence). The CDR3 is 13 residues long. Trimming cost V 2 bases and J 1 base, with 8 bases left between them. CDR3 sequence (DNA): TGTGCCTGGAGTTCCGGGAGGAACACTGAAGCTTTCTTT. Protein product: CAWSSGRNTEAFF.

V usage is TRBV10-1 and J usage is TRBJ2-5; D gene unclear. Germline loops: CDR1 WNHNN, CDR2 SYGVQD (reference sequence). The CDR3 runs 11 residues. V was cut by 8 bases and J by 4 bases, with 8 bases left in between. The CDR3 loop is CASGEGETQYF. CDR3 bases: TGCGCCAGCGGCGAAGGAGAGACCCAGTACTTC.

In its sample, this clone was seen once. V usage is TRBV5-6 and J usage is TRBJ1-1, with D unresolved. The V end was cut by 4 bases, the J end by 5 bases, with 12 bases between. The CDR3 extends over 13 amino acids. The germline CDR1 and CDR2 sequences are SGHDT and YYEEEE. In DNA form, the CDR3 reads TGTGCCAGCAGCACGGGCGGGTTGACTGAAGCTTTCTTT. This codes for CASSTGGLTEAFF.

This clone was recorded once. DNA of the CDR3: TGTGCCAGCTCACCACCCGGGACAGGGCTTGGGCAGTACTTC. Residues: CASSPPGTGLGQYF. The V and J genes are TRBV18 and TRBJ2-7, with 9 nucleotides matching TRBD1. This CDR3 comprises 14 residues. The V and J ends lost 0 bases and 9 bases, in that order; junction bases with no gene match: 6. Germline V gene data show CDR1 as KGHSH and CDR2 as LQKENI.

This chain's CDR3 is CASSRGPGYGYTF. CDR3 in DNA: TGCGCCAGCAGCAGGGGGCCTGGCTATGGCTACACCTTC. The chain combines TRBV10-1 with TRBJ1-2; TRBD1 agrees at 8 bases. The CDR3 is 13 amino acids. V trimming: 6 bases; J trimming: 4 bases; junction bases outside the gene matches: 4. CDR1 and CDR2 from the germline V gene are WNHNN and SYGVQD (reference sequence).

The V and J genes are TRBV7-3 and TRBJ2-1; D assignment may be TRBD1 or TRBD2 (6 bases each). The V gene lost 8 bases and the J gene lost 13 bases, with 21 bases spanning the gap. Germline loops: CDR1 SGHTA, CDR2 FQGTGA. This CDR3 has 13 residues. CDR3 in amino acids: CASAGKGGTAQFF. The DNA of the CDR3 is TGTGCCAGCGCTGGGAAGGGGGGAACAGCCCAGTTCTTC.

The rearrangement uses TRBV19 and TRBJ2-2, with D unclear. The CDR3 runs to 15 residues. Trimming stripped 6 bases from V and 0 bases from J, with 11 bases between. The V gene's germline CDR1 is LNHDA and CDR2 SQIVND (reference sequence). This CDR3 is CASRVGQPNTGELFF. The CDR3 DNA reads TGTGCCAGTAGGGTCGGTCAACCGAACACCGGGGAGCTGTTTTTT. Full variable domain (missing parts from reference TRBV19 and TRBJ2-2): DGGITQSPKYLFRKEGQNVTLSCEQNLNHDAMYWYRQDPGQGLRLIYYSQIVNDFQKGDIAEGYSVSREKKESFPLTVTSAQKNPTAFYLCASRVGQPNTGELFFGEGSRLTVL.

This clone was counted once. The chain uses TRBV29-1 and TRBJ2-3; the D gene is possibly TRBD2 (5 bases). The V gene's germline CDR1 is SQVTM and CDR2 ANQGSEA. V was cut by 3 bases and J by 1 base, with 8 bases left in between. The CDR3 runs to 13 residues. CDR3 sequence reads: CSVDLRGTDTQYF. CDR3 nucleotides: TGCAGCGTTGATTTGAGGGGCACAGATACGCAGTATTTT.

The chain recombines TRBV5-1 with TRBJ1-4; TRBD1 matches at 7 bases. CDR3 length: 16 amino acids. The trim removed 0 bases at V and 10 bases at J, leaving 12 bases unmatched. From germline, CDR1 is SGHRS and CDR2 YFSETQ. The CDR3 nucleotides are TGCGCCAGCAGCTTGGCGGATCCGGGACAGAGGCGAAAACTGTTTTTT. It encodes CASSLADPGQRRKLFF.

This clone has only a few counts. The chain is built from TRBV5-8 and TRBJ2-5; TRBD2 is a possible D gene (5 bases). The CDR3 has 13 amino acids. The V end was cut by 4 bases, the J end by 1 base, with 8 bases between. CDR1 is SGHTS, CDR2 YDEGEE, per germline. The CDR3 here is CASSGSGQETQYF. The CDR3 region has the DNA TGTGCCAGCAGCGGCAGCGGCCAAGAGACCCAGTACTTC.

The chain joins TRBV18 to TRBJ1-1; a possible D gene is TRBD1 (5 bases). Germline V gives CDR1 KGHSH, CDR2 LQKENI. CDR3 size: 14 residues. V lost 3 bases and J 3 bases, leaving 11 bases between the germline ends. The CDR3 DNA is TGTGCCAGCTCACCGTGGGAAGGGGACACTGAAGCTTTCTTT. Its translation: CASSPWEGDTEAFF.

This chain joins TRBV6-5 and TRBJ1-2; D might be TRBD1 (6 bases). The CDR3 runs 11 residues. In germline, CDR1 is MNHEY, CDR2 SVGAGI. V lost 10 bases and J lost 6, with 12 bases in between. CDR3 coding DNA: TGTGCCATCTCGGACAGCCATGGCTACACCTTC. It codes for CAISDSHGYTF.

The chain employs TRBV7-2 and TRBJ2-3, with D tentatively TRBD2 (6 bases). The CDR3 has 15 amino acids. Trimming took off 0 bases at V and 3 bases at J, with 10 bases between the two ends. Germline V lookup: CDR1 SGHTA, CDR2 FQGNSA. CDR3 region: CASSLASGGTDTQYF. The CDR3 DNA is TGTGCCAGCAGCTTAGCTTCCGGGGGTACAGATACGCAGTATTTT.

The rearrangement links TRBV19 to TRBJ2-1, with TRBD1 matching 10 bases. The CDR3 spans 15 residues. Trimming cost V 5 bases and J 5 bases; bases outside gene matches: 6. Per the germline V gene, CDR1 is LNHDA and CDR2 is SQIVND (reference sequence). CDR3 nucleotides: TGTGCCAGTAGTCTCCGGACAGGGGGGAACAATGAGCAGTTCTTC. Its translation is CASSLRTGGNNEQFF.